Listed below are T cell receptor beta chains from one sample, sequenced in a study of blood T cell repertoires in COVID-19. Some clones are missing from TCRdb's copy, which holds only in-frame ones; the method was immunoSEQ multiplex PCR. The table lists about 310,000 clones, 85% of them singletons. What was sequenced was PBMCs or T cells enriched from blood (not recorded which). The receptors were gathered from a woman in her 30s who had been exposed to COVID-19. Both conserved end residues are part of each CDR3. The D gene is left open where the match is weak. Size tells how often a clone was seen (once, few, many) or the class of an expanded clone, and some rows leave it out.

14	TRBD1	few	TRBV5-1	TRBJ1-1	CASSVGTERTEAFF	TGCGCCAGCAGCGTCGGGACAGAACGGACTGAAGCTTTCTTT
14	NA	NA	TRBV4-1	TRBJ1-3	CASSPGVSGNTIYF	TGCGCCAGCAGCCCAGGGGTCTCAGGAAACACCATATATTTT
12	NA	once	TRBV12-3/TRBV12-4	TRBJ2-7	CASSFGGAEQYF	TGTGCCAGCAGTTTCGGAGGGGCCGAGCAGTACTTC
15	NA	NA	TRBV27	TRBJ1-1	CASSLSLRRGAEAFF	TGTGCCAGCAGTTTATCGCTTCGGAGGGGTGCTGAAGCTTTCTTT
13	NA	few	TRBV2	TRBJ2-7	CASSEEGRTEQYF	TGTGCCAGCAGTGAGGAGGGAAGGACCGAGCAGTACTTC
16	TRBD2	NA	TRBV9	TRBJ2-1	CASSVPGGGRHNEQFF	TGTGCCAGCAGCGTACCCGGCGGCGGGAGGCACAATGAGCAGTTCTTC
13	NA	NA	TRBV12-3/TRBV12-4	TRBJ2-4	CASSFLIGNIQYF	TGTGCCAGCAGTTTTTTAATTGGCAACATTCAGTACTTC
16	NA	NA	TRBV4-1	TRBJ1-5	CASSQEGGNSNQPQHF	TGCGCCAGCAGCCAAGAGGGGGGAAATAGCAATCAGCCCCAGCATTTT
18	TRBD1	NA	TRBV7-2	TRBJ2-4	CASSLRGQGDLAKNIQYF	TGTGCCAGCAGCTTAAGGGGACAGGGAGACCTAGCCAAAAACATTCAGTACTTC
15	TRBD2	medium-sized	TRBV9	TRBJ2-1	CASSVGGGRYNEQFF	TGTGCCAGCAGCGTAGGGGGAGGGCGATACAATGAGCAGTTCTTC
15	NA	NA	TRBV28	TRBJ2-6	CASSLHEGGANVLTF	TGTGCCAGCAGTCTTCATGAGGGTGGGGCCAACGTCCTGACTTTC
16	TRBD2	NA	TRBV4-2	TRBJ2-1	CASSQGGREPPHEQFF	TGTGCCAGCAGCCAGGGAGGGAGGGAGCCCCCCCATGAGCAGTTCTTC
14	TRBD1	NA	TRBV6-5	TRBJ1-4	CASIVPGGTEKLFF	TGTGCCAGCATAGTCCCAGGGGGCACTGAAAAACTGTTTTTT
14	TRBD1	once	TRBV28	TRBJ2-5	CASSPRTGQETQYF	TGTGCCAGCAGTCCTCGGACAGGTCAAGAGACCCAGTACTTC
12	NA	once	TRBV10-3	TRBJ1-1	CAAGTPDTEAFF	TGTGCCGCCGGGACACCCGACACTGAAGCTTTCTTT
12	NA	NA	TRBV27	TRBJ2-7	CASRGGHYEQYF	TGTGCCAGCCGCGGGGGCCATTACGAGCAGTACTTC
19	TRBD2	NA	TRBV4-3	TRBJ2-3	CASSQGVSGGWDRTDTQYF	TGCGCCAGCAGCCAAGGTGTGAGCGGGGGTTGGGATCGCACAGATACGCAGTATTTT
16	TRBD2	once	TRBV27	TRBJ2-7	CASSSPGLAGGTRKYF	TGTGCCAGCAGTAGCCCGGGGCTAGCGGGAGGGACTAGGAAGTACTTC
14	NA	NA	TRBV5-1	TRBJ2-7	CASLDVAASYEQYF	TGCGCCAGCCTCGACGTAGCGGCCTCCTACGAGCAGTACTTC
20	TRBD2	NA	TRBV27	TRBJ2-3	CASSLVGLAGVFRGTDTQYF	TGTGCCAGCAGTTTAGTTGGACTAGCGGGCGTATTCCGGGGCACAGATACGCAGTATTTT
13	NA	NA	TRBV28	TRBJ2-1	CASRLATYNEQFF	TGTGCCAGCAGGCTAGCGACCTACAATGAGCAGTTCTTC
15	TRBD1	NA	TRBV19	TRBJ1-5	CASSTGGYSNQPQHF	TGTGCCAGTAGCACAGGGGGATATAGCAATCAGCCCCAGCATTTT
13	TRBD2	once	TRBV5-1	TRBJ2-1	CASSLQLAREQFF	TGCGCCAGCAGCCTACAACTAGCGAGAGAGCAGTTCTTC
10	NA	NA	TRBV20-1	TRBJ2-3	CSAQGDTQYF	TGCAGTGCCCAGGGAGATACGCAGTATTTT
13	TRBD1	NA	TRBV14	TRBJ1-1	CASSPDRGTEAFF	TGTGCCAGCAGCCCCGACAGGGGCACTGAAGCTTTCTTT
15	TRBD2	NA	TRBV10-3	TRBJ2-6	CAIVGGGSGANVLTF	TGTGCCATCGTGGGGGGAGGGTCTGGGGCCAACGTCCTGACTTTC
15	NA	NA	TRBV6-5	TRBJ1-4	CASTVLGRVEEKLFF	TGTGCCAGCACCGTTCTGGGCAGGGTAGAGGAAAAACTGTTTTTT
16	NA	many	TRBV25-1	TRBJ1-1	CASSSGDRWKNTEAFF	TGTGCCAGCAGTTCAGGGGATAGGTGGAAGAACACTGAAGCTTTCTTT
14	TRBD2	NA	TRBV6-5	TRBJ2-7	CASSYHGGNYEQYF	TGTGCCAGCAGTTATCACGGGGGGAACTACGAGCAGTACTTC
16	NA	NA	TRBV7-9	TRBJ1-3	CASSLNSGSSGNTIYF	TGTGCCAGCAGCCTTAATTCGGGGAGCTCTGGAAACACCATATATTTT
15	NA	NA	TRBV30	TRBJ1-3	CAWSHSVASGNTIYF	TGTGCCTGGAGCCACTCCGTTGCCTCTGGAAACACCATATATTTT
17	TRBD1	NA	TRBV9	TRBJ1-3	CASSSRDRGLSGNTIYF	TGTGCCAGCAGCTCCCGGGACAGGGGTCTCTCTGGAAACACCATATATTTT
18	TRBD2	once	TRBV27	TRBJ2-3	CASFPGTSGRAPPDTQYF	TGTGCCAGTTTCCCCGGGACTAGCGGGAGGGCCCCCCCAGATACGCAGTATTTT